The 2 T cell receptor beta chains reported below all come from one sample, sequenced in a study of identical twins. Via MiXCR, TCRdb re-called the 5' RACE reads, giving one row per CDR3 protein. The sample holds over 250,000 distinct CDR3 sequences, over 8.5% seen once. These data are also associated with another study on yellow fever vaccine responses in identical twins.

Sequences were obtained from CD8+ T cells sorted from blood. The receptor source for this set is a woman younger than 35 in good health.

This clonotype was recorded at least ten times. V usage is TRBV5-6 and J usage is TRBJ1-6; TRBD1 aligns across 7 bases. The CDR3 totals 14 residues. The V gene end was trimmed by 4 bases and the J gene end by 9 bases; junction bases not matched to a gene: 7. Germline CDR1 is SGHDT and CDR2 is YYEEEE. The CDR3 protein is CASSHDRDVSPLHF. The CDR3 DNA reads TGTGCCAGCAGCCATGACAGGGACGTTTCACCCCTCCACTTT.

This clonotype was recorded a few times. The chain combines TRBV27 with TRBJ2-7; D is possibly TRBD1 (6 bases). This CDR3 is built from 15 residues. Germline CDR1 reads MNHEY; CDR2 reads SMNVEV (reference sequence). Trimming stripped 5 bases from V and 4 bases from J, with 18 bases between. DNA for the CDR3: TGTGCCAGCAGTCTCCCGTCCGGGACACATTACGAGCAGTACTTC. Residues: CASSLPSGTHYEQYF.